These 6 T cell receptor beta chains were all obtained from the same sample, sequenced in a study of regulatory T cells in long-lasting Graves disease. iRepertoire HTBI primers and Arm-PCR of CDR3 regions built TCR beta libraries. One entry per CDR3 protein, called by TCRdb with MiXCR from the multiplex PCR reads. The profile shows about 380,000 distinct CDR3 sequences, about 16% of them singletons. The sample's time point: newly diagnosed GD, antithyroid drugs for less than 3 months. After RNA was extracted from PBMCs, the TCR library was made from it. This sample comprised peripheral blood mononuclear cells (PBMCs), obtained at new diagnosis, from a patient treated with antithyroid drugs. The receptors here all came from a female donor with Graves disease.

This clonotype was detected ten times or more. The chain is built from TRBV19 and TRBJ1-1; D gene unclear. Per the germline V gene, CDR1 is LNHDA and CDR2 is SQIVND (reference sequence). The V end lost 5 bases, the J end lost 1 base, and 14 bases lay between the germline ends. The length of the CDR3 is 15 residues. The chain's CDR3 is CASSRQDAGNTEAFF. In DNA form, the CDR3 reads TGTGCCAGTAGTCGCCAGGACGCAGGGAACACTGAAGCTTTCTTT.

This clonotype was counted at least ten times. The V gene is TRBV10-3, the J gene TRBJ2-1; TRBD2 matches at 13 bases. The CDR3 sequence is 19 residues long. V lost 1 base, J lost 5 bases, and 11 bases stayed unmatched. The germline V gene has CDR1 ENHRY and CDR2 SYGVKD. The CDR3 sequence: CAISELWTSGGPNHNEQFF. CDR3 in DNA: TGTGCCATCAGTGAGTTATGGACTAGCGGGGGACCTAATCACAATGAGCAGTTCTTC.

In its sample, this clonotype was seen many times. The gene calls are TRBV20-1 and TRBJ1-2; 9 bases agree with TRBD1. CDR1 and CDR2 (germline): DFQATT, SNEGSKA (reference sequence). The junction had 5 bases not matched to a gene; V was cut back by 3 bases and J by 0 bases. CDR3 size: 15 residues. CDR3 DNA sequence: TGCAGTGCTAGCGGACAGGGGATAGCTAACTATGGCTACACCTTC. It specifies CSASGQGIANYGYTF.

This chain connects TRBV7-2 to TRBJ1-2; D unresolved. Germline assignment: CDR1 SGHTA and CDR2 FQGNSA. The V end was cut by 1 base, the J end by 0 bases, with 15 bases between. CDR3 length: 17 residues. CDR3 sequence reads: CASSLDHAAIANYGYTF. As DNA, the CDR3 is TGTGCCAGCAGCTTAGACCACGCCGCGATAGCTAACTATGGCTACACCTTC.

This clonotype was seen at least ten times. The chain recombines TRBV4-2 with TRBJ2-7; the match to TRBD2 covers 7 bases. The V gene end was trimmed by 0 bases and the J gene end by 2 bases; junction bases not matched to a gene: 10. The length of the CDR3 is 17 residues. CDR1 is LGHNA and CDR2 is YNFKEQ in the germline V gene. This chain's CDR3 is CASSQESWGGDTYEQYF. In DNA, the CDR3 is TGTGCCAGCAGCCAAGAAAGTTGGGGAGGGGATACCTACGAGCAGTACTTC.

In nucleotides, the CDR3 is TGTGCCAGCAGTTCCCGCAATGAGCAGTTCTTC. Residues: CASSSRNEQFF. The J gene is TRBJ2-1, the V gene TRBV6-5; D uncertain. Germline V gene sequence: CDR1 MNHEY, CDR2 SVGAGI. Trimming removed 4 bases at V and 6 bases at J, with 4 bases between. This CDR3 has 11 amino acids.